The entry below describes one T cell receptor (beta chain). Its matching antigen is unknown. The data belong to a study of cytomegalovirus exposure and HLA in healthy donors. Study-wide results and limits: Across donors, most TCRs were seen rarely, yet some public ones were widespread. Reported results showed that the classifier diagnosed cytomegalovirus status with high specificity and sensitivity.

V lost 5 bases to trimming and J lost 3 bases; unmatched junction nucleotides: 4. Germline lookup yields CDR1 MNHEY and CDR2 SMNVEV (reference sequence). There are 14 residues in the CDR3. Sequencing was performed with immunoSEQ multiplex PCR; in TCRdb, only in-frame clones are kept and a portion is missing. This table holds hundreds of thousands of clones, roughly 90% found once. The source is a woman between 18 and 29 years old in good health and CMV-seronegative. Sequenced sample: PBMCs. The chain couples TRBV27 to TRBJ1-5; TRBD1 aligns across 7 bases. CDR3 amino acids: CASSTGQNNQPQHF. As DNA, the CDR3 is TGTGCCAGCAGTACGGGACAGAACAATCAGCCCCAGCATTTT.